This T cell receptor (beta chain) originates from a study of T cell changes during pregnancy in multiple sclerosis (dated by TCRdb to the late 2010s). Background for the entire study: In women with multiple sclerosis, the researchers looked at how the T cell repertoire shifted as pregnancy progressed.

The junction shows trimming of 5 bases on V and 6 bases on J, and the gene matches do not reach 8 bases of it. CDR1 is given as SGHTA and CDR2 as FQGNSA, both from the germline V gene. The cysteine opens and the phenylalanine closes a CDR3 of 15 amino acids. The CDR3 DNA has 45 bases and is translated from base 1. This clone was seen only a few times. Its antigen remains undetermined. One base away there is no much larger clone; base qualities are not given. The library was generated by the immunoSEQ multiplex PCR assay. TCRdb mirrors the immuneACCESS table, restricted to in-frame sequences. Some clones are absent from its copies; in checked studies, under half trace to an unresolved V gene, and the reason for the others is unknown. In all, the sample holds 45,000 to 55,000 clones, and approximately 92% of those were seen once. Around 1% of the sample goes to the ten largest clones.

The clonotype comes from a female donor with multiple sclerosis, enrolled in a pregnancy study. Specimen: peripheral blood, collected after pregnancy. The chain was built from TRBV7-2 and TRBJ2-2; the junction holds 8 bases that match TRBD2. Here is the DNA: TGTGCCAGCAGCCCGCTCGGACTAGCAGCCGGGGAGCTGTTTTTT. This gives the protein CASSPLGLAAGELFF.